This T cell receptor (beta chain) came from a study of blood T cell repertoires in COVID-19. Across the study: Collection of acute and convalescent COVID-19 samples took place in the United States, Italy and Spain. Nucleic acid was either cDNA or gDNA, and it came from T cells, B-cell-depleted T cells, or PBMCs.

Clones were sequenced by immunoSEQ multiplex PCR, and TCRdb holds only the in-frame ones, with some missing. The sample carries around 200,000 clones, around 80% recorded once. Germline CDR1 is LGHDT and CDR2 is YNNKEL (reference sequence). V dropped 3 bases and J dropped 8; count of bases not matched to a gene: 6. The CDR3 sequence is 13 residues long. V usage is TRBV3-1 (or the pseudogene TRBV3-2) and J usage is TRBJ1-2, with TRBD1 matching over 7 bases. The receptor was isolated from a man aged 50-59 years who had recovered from COVID-19. The source material was peripheral blood. The chain's CDR3 is CASSHRDSLGYTF. CDR3 DNA sequence: TGTGCCAGCAGCCACAGGGACAGTCTCGGCTACACCTTC.